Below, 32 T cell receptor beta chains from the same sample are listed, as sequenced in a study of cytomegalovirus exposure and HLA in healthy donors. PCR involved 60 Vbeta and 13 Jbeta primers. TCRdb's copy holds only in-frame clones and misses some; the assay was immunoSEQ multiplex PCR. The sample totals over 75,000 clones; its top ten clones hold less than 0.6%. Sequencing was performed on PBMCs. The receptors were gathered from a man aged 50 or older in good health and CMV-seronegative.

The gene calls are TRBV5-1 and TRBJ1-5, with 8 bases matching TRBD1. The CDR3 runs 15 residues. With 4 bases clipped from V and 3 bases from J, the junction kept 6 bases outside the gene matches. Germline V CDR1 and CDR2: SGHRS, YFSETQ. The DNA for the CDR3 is TGCGCCAGCAGCCAGTGGACAGGGAACAATCAGCCCCAGCATTTT. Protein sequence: CASSQWTGNNQPQHF.

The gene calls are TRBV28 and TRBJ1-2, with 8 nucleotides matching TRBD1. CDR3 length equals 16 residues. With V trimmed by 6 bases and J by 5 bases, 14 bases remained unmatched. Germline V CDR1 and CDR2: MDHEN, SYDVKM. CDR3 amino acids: CASRKRGQGSQYGYTF. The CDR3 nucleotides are TGTGCCAGCAGAAAGAGAGGACAGGGTAGCCAATATGGCTACACCTTC.

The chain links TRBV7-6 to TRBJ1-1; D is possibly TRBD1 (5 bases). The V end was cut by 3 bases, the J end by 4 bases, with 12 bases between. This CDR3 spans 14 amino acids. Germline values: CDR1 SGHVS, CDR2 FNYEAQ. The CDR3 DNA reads TGTGCCAGCAGCTTGGAAGGGCAGGGCACTGAAGCTTTCTTT. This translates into CASSLEGQGTEAFF.

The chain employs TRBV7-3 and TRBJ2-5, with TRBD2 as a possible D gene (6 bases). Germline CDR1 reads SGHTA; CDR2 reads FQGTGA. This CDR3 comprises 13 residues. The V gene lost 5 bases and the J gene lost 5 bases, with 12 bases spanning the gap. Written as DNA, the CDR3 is TGTGCCAGCAGCCCCTCGGAGGGGGAGACCCAGTACTTC. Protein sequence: CASSPSEGETQYF.

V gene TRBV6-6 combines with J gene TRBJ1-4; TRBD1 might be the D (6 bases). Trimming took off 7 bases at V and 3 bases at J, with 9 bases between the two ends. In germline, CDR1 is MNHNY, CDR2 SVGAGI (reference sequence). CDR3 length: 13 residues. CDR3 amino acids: CASIQGSNEKLFF. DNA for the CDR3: TGTGCCAGCATTCAGGGGTCTAATGAAAAACTGTTTTTT.

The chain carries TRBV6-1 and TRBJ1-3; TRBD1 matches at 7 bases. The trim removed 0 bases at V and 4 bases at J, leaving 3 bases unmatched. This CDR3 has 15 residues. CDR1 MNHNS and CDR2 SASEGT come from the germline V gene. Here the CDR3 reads CASSEATGTGNTIYF. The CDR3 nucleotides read TGTGCCAGCAGTGAAGCGACAGGGACCGGAAACACCATATATTTT.

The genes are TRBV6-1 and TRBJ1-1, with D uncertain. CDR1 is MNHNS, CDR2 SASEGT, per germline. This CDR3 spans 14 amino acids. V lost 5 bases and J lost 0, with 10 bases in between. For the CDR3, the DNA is TGTGCCAGCAGTATCATCGTAGTGAACACTGAAGCTTTCTTT. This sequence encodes CASSIIVVNTEAFF.

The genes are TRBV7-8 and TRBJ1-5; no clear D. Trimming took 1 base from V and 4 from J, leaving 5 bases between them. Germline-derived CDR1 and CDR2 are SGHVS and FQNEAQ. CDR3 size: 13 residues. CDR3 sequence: CASSLGRNQPQHF. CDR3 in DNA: TGTGCCAGCAGCTTAGGCAGGAATCAGCCCCAGCATTTT.

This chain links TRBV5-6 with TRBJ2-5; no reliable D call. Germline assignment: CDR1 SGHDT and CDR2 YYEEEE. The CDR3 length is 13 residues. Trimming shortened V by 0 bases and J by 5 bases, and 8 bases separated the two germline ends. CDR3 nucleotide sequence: TGTGCCAGCAGCTTGGATGAGAAGGAGACCCAGTACTTC. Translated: CASSLDEKETQYF.

CDR3: CASSLGLTYYNEQFF. CDR3 sequence (DNA): TGTGCCAGCAGCTTAGGCCTGACTTACTACAATGAGCAGTTCTTC. V and J are TRBV7-9 and TRBJ2-1; D gene unclear. The CDR3 runs 15 residues. V dropped 1 base and J dropped 3 bases, with 10 bases sitting between them. Germline values: CDR1 SEHNR, CDR2 FQNEAQ (reference sequence).

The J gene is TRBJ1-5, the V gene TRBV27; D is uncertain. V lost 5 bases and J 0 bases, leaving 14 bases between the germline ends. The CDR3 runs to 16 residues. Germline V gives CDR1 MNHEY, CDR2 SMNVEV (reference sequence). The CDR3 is CASSPIRESSNQPQHF. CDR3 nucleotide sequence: TGTGCCAGCAGTCCTATCCGGGAGTCTAGCAATCAGCCCCAGCATTTT.

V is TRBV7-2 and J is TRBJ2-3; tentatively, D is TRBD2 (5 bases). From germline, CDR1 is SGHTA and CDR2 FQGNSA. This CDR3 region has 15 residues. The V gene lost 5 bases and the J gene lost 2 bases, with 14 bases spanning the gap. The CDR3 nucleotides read TGTGCCAGCAGCCCTTCCCCGGGATTCACAGATACGCAGTATTTT. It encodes CASSPSPGFTDTQYF.

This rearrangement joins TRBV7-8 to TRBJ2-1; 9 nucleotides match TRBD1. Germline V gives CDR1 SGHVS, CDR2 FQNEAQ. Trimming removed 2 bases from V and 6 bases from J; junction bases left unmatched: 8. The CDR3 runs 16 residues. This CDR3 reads CASSLSPGTGFNEQFF. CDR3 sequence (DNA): TGTGCCAGCAGCTTATCCCCCGGGACAGGGTTCAATGAGCAGTTCTTC.

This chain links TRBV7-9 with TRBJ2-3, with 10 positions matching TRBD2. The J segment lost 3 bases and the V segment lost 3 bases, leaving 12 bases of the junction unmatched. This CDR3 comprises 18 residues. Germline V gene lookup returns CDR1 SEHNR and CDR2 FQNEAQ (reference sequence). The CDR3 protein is CASSFSGGSARATDTQYF. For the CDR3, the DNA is TGTGCCAGCAGCTTTAGCGGGGGGAGCGCCCGGGCGACAGATACGCAGTATTTT.

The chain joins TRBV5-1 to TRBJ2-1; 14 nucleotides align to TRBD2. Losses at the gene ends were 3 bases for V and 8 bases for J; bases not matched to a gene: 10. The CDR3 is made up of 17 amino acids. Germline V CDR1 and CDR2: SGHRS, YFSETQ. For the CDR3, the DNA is TGCGCCAGCAGCTCTGCGACTAGCGGGGGGGCCGGTCATGAGCAGTTCTTC. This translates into CASSSATSGGAGHEQFF.

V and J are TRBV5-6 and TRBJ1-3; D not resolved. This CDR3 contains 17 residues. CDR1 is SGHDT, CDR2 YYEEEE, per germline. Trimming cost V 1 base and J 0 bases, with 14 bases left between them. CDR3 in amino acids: CASSLYGRVLSGNTIYF. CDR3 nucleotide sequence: TGTGCCAGCAGCTTGTATGGGCGGGTTCTCTCTGGAAACACCATATATTTT.

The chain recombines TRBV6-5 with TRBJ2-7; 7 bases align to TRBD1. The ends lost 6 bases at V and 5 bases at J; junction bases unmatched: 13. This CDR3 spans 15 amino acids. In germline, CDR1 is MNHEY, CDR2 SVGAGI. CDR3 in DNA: TGTGCCAGCAGAAACAGGGGAATAGGGCACCACGAGCAGTACTTC. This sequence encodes CASRNRGIGHHEQYF.

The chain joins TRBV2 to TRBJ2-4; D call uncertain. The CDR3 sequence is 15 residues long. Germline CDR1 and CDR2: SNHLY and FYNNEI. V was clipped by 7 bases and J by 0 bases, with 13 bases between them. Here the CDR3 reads CASKSAERAKNIQYF. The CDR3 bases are TGTGCCAGCAAGTCGGCAGAGCGAGCCAAAAACATTCAGTACTTC.

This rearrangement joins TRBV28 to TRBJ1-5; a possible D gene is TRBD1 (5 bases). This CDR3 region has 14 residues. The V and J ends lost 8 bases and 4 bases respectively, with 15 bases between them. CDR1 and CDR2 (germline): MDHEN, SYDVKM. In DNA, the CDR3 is TGTGCCAGCGACAGCGGGGCTCGGAATCAGCCCCAGCATTTT. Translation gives CASDSGARNQPQHF.

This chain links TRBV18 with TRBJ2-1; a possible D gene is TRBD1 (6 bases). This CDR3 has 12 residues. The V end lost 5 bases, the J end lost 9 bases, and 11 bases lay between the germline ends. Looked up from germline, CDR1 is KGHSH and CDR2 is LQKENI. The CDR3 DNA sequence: TGTGCCAGCTCAACGGAGGACAGTGAGCAGTTCTTC. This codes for CASSTEDSEQFF. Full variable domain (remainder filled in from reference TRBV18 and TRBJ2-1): NAGVMQNPRHLVRRRGQEARLRCSPMKGHSHVYWYRQLPEEGLKFMVYLQKENIIDESGMPKERFSAEFPKEGPSILRIQQVVRGDSAAYFCASSTEDSEQFFGPGTRLTVL.

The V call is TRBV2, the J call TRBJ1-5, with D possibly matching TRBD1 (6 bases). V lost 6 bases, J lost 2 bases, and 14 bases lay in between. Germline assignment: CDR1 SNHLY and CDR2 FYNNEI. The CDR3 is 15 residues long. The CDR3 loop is CASRGQLSRNQPQHF. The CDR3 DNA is TGTGCCAGCAGGGGACAACTCAGCCGCAATCAGCCCCAGCATTTT.

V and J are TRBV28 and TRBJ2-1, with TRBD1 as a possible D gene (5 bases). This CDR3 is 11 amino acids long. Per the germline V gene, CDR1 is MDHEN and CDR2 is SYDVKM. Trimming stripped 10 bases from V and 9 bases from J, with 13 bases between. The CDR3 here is CATEGDREQFF. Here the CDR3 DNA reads TGTGCCACAGAAGGGGATCGTGAGCAGTTCTTC.

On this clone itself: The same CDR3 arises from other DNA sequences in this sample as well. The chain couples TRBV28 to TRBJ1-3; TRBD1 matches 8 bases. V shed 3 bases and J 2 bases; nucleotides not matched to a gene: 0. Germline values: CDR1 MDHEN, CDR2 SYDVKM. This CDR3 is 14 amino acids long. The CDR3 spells CASSLDRAGNTIYF. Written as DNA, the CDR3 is TGTGCCAGCAGTTTGGACAGGGCTGGAAACACCATATATTTT.

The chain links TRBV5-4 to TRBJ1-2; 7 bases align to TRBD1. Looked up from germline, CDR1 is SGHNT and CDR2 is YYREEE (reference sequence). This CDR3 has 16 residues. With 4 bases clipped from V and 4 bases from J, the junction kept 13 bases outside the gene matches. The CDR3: CASSGRTGTAAYGYTF. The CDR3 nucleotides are TGTGCCAGCAGCGGGCGGACTGGGACAGCAGCCTATGGCTACACCTTC.

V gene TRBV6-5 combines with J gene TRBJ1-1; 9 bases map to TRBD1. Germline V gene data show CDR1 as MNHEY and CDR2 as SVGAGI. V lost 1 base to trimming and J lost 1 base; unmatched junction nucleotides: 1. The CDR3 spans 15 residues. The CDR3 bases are TGTGCCAGCAGTTACTACAGGGGGCCGAACACTGAAGCTTTCTTT. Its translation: CASSYYRGPNTEAFF.

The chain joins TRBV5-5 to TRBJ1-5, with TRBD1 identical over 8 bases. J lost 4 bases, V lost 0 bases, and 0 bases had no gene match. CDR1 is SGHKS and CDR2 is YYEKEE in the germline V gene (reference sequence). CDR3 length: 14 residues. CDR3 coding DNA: TGTGCCAGCAGCTTGGACAGGGGGAATCAGCCCCAGCATTTT. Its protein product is CASSLDRGNQPQHF.

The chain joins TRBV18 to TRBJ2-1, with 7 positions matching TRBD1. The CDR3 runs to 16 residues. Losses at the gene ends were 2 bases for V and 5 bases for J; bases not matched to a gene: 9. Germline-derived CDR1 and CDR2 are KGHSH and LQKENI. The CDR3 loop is CASSPFGTVGDNEQFF. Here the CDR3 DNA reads TGTGCCAGCTCACCATTCGGGACAGTGGGTGACAATGAGCAGTTCTTC. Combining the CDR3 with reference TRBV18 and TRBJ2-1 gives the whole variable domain NAGVMQNPRHLVRRRGQEARLRCSPMKGHSHVYWYRQLPEEGLKFMVYLQKENIIDESGMPKERFSAEFPKEGPSILRIQQVVRGDSAAYFCASSPFGTVGDNEQFFGPGTRLTVL.

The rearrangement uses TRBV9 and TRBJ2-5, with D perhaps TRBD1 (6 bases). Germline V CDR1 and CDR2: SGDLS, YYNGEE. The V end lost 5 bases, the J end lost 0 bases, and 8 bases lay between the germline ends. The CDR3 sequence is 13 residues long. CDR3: CASSGQNQETQYF. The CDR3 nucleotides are TGTGCCAGCAGTGGACAGAACCAAGAGACCCAGTACTTC.

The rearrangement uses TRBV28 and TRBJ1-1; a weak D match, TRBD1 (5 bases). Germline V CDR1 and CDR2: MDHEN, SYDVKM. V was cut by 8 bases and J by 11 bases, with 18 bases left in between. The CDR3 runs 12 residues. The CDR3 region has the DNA TGTGCCAGCTCGCAACCGGCAGGGTCGGCTTTCTTT. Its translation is CASSQPAGSAFF.

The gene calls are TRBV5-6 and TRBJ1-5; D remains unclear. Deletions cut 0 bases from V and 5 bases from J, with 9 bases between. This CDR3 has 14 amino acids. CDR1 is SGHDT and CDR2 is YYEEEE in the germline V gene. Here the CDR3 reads CASSLGGGYQPQHF. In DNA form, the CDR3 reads TGTGCCAGCAGCTTGGGTGGAGGGTATCAGCCCCAGCATTTT.

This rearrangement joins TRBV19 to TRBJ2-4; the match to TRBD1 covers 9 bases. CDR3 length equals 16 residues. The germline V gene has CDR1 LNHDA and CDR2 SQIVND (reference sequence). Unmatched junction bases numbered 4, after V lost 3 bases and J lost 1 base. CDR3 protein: CASSMPGTGAKNIQYF. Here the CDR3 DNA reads TGTGCCAGTAGTATGCCTGGGACAGGGGCCAAAAACATTCAGTACTTC.

The CDR3 here is CASSPLSDRVKAFF. CDR3 DNA: TGTGCCAGCAGCCCGCTGAGTGACAGGGTGAAAGCTTTCTTT. The chain has TRBV28 and TRBJ1-1, with 7 bases lining up with TRBD1. V dropped 6 bases and J dropped 9; count of bases not matched to a gene: 13. Germline values: CDR1 MDHEN, CDR2 SYDVKM. This CDR3 spans 14 amino acids.